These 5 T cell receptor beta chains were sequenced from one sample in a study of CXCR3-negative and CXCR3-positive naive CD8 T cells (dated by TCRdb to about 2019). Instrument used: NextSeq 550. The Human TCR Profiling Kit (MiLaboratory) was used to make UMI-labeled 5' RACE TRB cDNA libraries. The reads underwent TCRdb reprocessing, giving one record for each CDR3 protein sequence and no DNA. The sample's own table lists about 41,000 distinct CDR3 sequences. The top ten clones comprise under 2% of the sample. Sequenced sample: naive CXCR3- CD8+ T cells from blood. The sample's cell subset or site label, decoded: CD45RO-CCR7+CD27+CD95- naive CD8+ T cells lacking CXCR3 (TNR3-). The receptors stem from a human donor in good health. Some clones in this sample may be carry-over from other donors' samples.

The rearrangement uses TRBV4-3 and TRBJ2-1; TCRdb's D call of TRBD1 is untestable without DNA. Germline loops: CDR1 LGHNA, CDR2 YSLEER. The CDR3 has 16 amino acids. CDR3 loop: CASSQDSGTGHNEQFF.

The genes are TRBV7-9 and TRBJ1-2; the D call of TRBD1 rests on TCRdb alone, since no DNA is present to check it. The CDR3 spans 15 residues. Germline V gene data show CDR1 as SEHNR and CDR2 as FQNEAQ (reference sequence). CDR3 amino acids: CASSDTGTGSPGYTF.

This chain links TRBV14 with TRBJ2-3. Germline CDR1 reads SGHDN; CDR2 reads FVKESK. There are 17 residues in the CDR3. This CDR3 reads CASSQGLERWSTDTQYF. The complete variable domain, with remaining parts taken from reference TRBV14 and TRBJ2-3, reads EAGVTQFPSHSVIEKGQTVTLRCDPISGHDNLYWYRRVMGKEIKFLLHFVKESKQDESGMPNNRFLAERTGGTYSTLKVQPAELEDSGVYFCASSQGLERWSTDTQYFGPGTRLTVL.

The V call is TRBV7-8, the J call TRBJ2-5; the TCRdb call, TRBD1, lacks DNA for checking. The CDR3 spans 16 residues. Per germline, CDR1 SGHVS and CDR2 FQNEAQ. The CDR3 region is CASSSHSTGQGDPVNF.

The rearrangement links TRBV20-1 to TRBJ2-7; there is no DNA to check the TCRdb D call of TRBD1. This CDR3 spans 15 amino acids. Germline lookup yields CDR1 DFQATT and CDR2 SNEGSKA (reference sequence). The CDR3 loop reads CSANWDVGDQGEQYF.